The 11 T cell receptor beta chains below come from one sample, sequenced in a study of CD8 T cells in ankylosing spondylitis. MiXCR was run by TCRdb on the 5' RACE reads, yielding one entry per CDR3 protein. The sample has 800,000 to 900,000 distinct CDR3 sequences; approximately 10% are singletons. Regarding the study as a whole: Typical of ankylosing spondylitis blood, it appeared, was a TCR beta motif of several highly homologous variants.

These receptors lack a known antigen. Material: blood, either unsorted or a sorted T cell fraction (not recorded which). These receptor sequences come from a male donor with ankylosing spondylitis.

This clonotype was seen repeatedly, ten times or more. The V gene is TRBV10-3, the J gene TRBJ2-1; D may be TRBD2 (6 bases). The germline gives CDR1 ENHRY, CDR2 SYGVKD. The CDR3 is made up of 14 amino acids. V was trimmed by 7 bases and J by 8 bases, leaving 18 bases between them. CDR3 in DNA: TGTGCCATCAACTCCGGGACCGCGGGGCATGAGCAGTTCTTC. Protein product: CAINSGTAGHEQFF.

This clonotype was seen repeatedly, ten times or more. The chain recombines TRBV29-1 with TRBJ2-1, with D uncertain. Germline V gene sequence: CDR1 SQVTM, CDR2 ANQGSEA. CDR3 length: 10 amino acids. The germline V and J ends were trimmed by 4 bases and 14 bases, with 12 bases remaining between them. CDR3 nucleotide sequence: TGCAGCGTTGGTAGCTCCATGGAGTTCTTC. Translation gives CSVGSSMEFF.

The rearrangement links TRBV3-1 to TRBJ2-7, with 12 bases lining up with TRBD2. The length of the CDR3 is 14 residues. In germline, CDR1 is LGHDT, CDR2 YNNKEL (reference sequence). V was pared by 5 bases and J by 6 bases, with 5 bases of the junction left unmatched. CDR3 amino acids: CASSSASGRGEQYF. In nucleotides, the CDR3 is TGTGCCAGCAGCTCCGCTAGCGGGAGGGGCGAGCAGTACTTC.

At least ten counts were recorded for this clonotype. The chain recombines TRBV20-1 with TRBJ2-7, with 7 bases aligning to TRBD1. CDR3 length: 14 amino acids. The J segment lost 4 bases and the V segment lost 7 bases, leaving 13 bases of the junction unmatched. Per germline, CDR1 DFQATT and CDR2 SNEGSKA (reference sequence). The CDR3 is CSVWNRDRAYEQYF. In DNA, the CDR3 is TGCAGTGTTTGGAATCGGGACAGAGCTTACGAGCAGTACTTC.

This clonotype was observed a handful of times. The genes are TRBV20-1 and TRBJ2-1, with TRBD2 identical over 14 bases. The germline CDR1 and CDR2 sequences are DFQATT and SNEGSKA (reference sequence). The CDR3 runs to 15 residues. V shed 4 bases, J shed 7 bases, and the junction held 6 bases outside the gene matches. The CDR3 sequence: CSATGLAGAGNEQFF. CDR3 bases: TGCAGTGCTACGGGACTAGCGGGGGCCGGGAATGAGCAGTTCTTC.

This sequence joins TRBV6-1 and TRBJ1-2; no reliable D call. Germline V CDR1 and CDR2: MNHNS, SASEGT. Trimming stripped 6 bases from V and 5 bases from J, with 22 bases between. The CDR3 is made up of 16 amino acids. DNA for the CDR3: TGTGCCAGCAGCCGGAGACGTGACGGTCCCCGATATGGCTACACCTTC. This gives the protein CASSRRRDGPRYGYTF.

This clonotype was seen more than once but under ten times. This rearrangement joins TRBV6-2 or TRBV6-3 to TRBJ2-7; 9 bases match TRBD1. Trimming at V came to 6 bases and at J to 4 bases, leaving 10 bases not matched to a gene. The CDR3 runs to 15 residues. The V gene's germline CDR1 is MNHEY and CDR2 SVGEGT. The CDR3 is CASRRTGARLYEQYF. The CDR3 DNA is TGTGCCAGCAGGCGGACAGGGGCGAGGTTGTACGAGCAGTACTTC.

J is TRBJ2-5 and V is TRBV20-1, with D uncertain. Germline CDR1 reads DFQATT; CDR2 reads SNEGSKA (reference sequence). The CDR3 is made up of 11 amino acids. Trimming stripped 8 bases from V and 1 base from J, with 8 bases between. The CDR3 is CSFGFQETQYF. For the CDR3, the DNA is TGCAGTTTTGGGTTCCAAGAGACCCAGTACTTC.

This chain joins TRBV7-8 and TRBJ1-5, with D tentatively TRBD1 (5 bases). From germline, CDR1 is SGHVS and CDR2 FQNEAQ. The V gene lost 5 bases and the J gene lost 2 bases, with 16 bases spanning the gap. The CDR3 totals 16 residues. The CDR3 DNA reads TGTGCCAGCAGCATCTTGCAGGGTGTCGGCAATCAGCCCCAGCATTTT. The encoded protein is CASSILQGVGNQPQHF.

The V call is TRBV6-2 or TRBV6-3, the J call TRBJ2-7; 7 bases map to TRBD1. V was clipped by 4 bases and J by 0 bases; unmatched bases: 18. This CDR3 comprises 19 residues. CDR1 is MNHEY and CDR2 is SVGEGT in the germline V gene. This CDR3 reads CASSSAPGTATSHSYEQYF. Written as DNA, the CDR3 is TGTGCCAGCAGTTCGGCCCCCGGGACAGCAACGAGCCACTCCTACGAGCAGTACTTC.

Only a few counts were recorded for this clonotype. This chain connects TRBV20-1 to TRBJ1-1; D gene uncertain. CDR1 is DFQATT, CDR2 SNEGSKA, per germline (reference sequence). V dropped 5 bases and J dropped 10 bases, with 14 bases sitting between them. The CDR3 covers 11 residues. The CDR3 DNA sequence: TGCAGTGCTGCCACTGTAATCGGAGCTTTCTTT. Its protein is CSAATVIGAFF.